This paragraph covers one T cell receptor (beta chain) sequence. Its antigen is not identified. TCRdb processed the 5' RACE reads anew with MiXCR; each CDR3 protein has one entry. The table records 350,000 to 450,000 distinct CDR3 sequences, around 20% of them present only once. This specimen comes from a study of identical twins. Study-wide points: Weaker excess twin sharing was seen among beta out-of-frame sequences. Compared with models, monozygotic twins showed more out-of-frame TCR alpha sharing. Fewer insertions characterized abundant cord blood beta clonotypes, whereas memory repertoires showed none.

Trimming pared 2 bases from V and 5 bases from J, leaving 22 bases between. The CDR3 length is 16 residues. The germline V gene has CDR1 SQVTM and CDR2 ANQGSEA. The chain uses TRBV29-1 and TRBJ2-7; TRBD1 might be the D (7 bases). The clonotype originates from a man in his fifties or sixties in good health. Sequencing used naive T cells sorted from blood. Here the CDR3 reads CSVEFGRTGMIDEQYF. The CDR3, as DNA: TGCAGCGTTGAATTTGGGAGGACAGGCATGATCGACGAGCAGTACTTC.